This T cell receptor (beta chain) was observed in a study of T-cell memory formation after mild COVID-19. Study summary: Clustering of TCRs was largely donor specific.

TCRdb used MiXCR to reprocess the 5' RACE reads, holding one entry per CDR3 protein. Among nearly 110,000 distinct CDR3 sequences listed, roughly 14% were seen once. Concerning this clonotype: Its cognate antigen is unknown.

General study findings and limits: Pre-infection memory held some responding clones, suggesting pre-existing cross-reactive T cells responded. Whether day 37 second-wave clones are SARS-CoV-2-specific was not confirmed. Contracting CD4+ clones sat mainly in CM and EM; CD8+ in EMRA.

What was sequenced was PBMCs or a T cell subset sorted from them (not recorded which). This TCR derives from a man in his late teens or twenties who had mild COVID-19 (a few samples of this study predate the infection). Cell type and time point are not known.

The chain's CDR3 is CASSPRAIYEQYF. DNA for the CDR3: TGTGCCAGCAGCCCCCGGGCGATCTACGAGCAGTACTTC. This rearrangement joins TRBV7-9 to TRBJ2-7, with D unresolved. The CDR3 sequence is 13 residues long. Trimming removed 5 bases from V and 3 bases from J, with 11 bases in between. Germline V gene lookup returns CDR1 SEHNR and CDR2 FQNEAQ (reference sequence). The full variable domain, in which reference TRBV7-9 and TRBJ2-7 provide the parts outside the CDR3, is DTGVSQNPRHKITKRGQNVTFRCDPISEHNRLYWYRQTLGQGPEFLTYFQNEAQLEKSRLLSDRFSAERPKGSFSTLEIQRTEQGDSAMYLCASSPRAIYEQYFGPGTRLTVT.